This entry describes one T cell receptor (beta chain). TCRdb reprocessed the 5' RACE reads with MiXCR, giving one entry per CDR3 protein. The sample carries 200,000 to 250,000 distinct CDR3 sequences, approximately 12% recorded once. The entry originates in a study of CD8 T cells in ankylosing spondylitis. The ends lost 6 bases at V and 6 bases at J; junction bases unmatched: 8. The CDR3 has 14 residues. Germline CDR1 reads MDHEN; CDR2 reads SYDVKM. The sample was blood, either unsorted or a sorted T cell fraction (not recorded which). The rearrangement uses TRBV28 and TRBJ1-2; 9 bases are a match to TRBD1. The source is a male donor with ankylosing spondylitis or in good health (not recorded which). The CDR3 sequence: CASRTTGGVDGYTF. The CDR3 bases are TGTGCCAGCAGAACAACAGGGGGCGTCGATGGCTACACCTTC.